This TCR beta chain emerged from a study of vaccination and CD4 T cells after COVID-19. Study in general: Convalescent donors were composed of six males and four females, of whom two were Hispanic.

An Oncomine TCR Beta short-read assay was used to sequence the DNA from cultured CD4+ T cells. TCRdb independently ran MiXCR on the PCR reads; one entry per CDR3 protein. The table includes over 15,000 distinct CDR3 sequences, about two fifths detected once. Turning to this clonotype: The antigen is undetermined.

Treatment reported: roughly 11-day PBMC culture with coronavirus spike peptide pools or control peptides (ViraFEST assay). Per-well cultures of two million PBMCs received 8.5 to 10 IU/ml IL-2 and approximately 9.1 ug/ml peptide pools. This specimen consisted of CD4+ T cells from blood, cultured in vitro, obtained before SARS-CoV-2 vaccination. The receptor was isolated from a human donor who had recovered from COVID-19.

The CDR3 DNA follows: TGTGCCAGCGGACTAGCGGGGAACACCGGGGAGCTGTTTTTT. Its protein product is CASGLAGNTGELFF. This chain uses TRBV2 with TRBJ2-2; 11 nucleotides line up with TRBD2. Trimming removed 8 bases from V and 1 base from J; junction bases left unmatched: 0. The CDR3 is 14 residues long. Germline lookup yields CDR1 SNHLY and CDR2 FYNNEI. Full variable domain (remainder filled in from reference TRBV2 and TRBJ2-2): EPEVTQTPSHQVTQMGQEVILRCVPISNHLYFYWYRQILGQKVEFLVSFYNNEISEKSEIFDDQFSVERPDGSNFTLKIRSTKLEDSAMYFCASGLAGNTGELFFGEGSRLTVL.